This T cell receptor (beta chain) derives from a study of shared clonotypes between healthy human individuals. Study-level information: Three plates each covered CD4 naive and memory; CD8 naive two, CD8 memory one. Study-wide points: Genetic and exposure-history diversity was limited by the few donors. Naive subsets tended to show greater estimated richness than memory subsets.

The study separated CD4+ cells into CD45RA+ naive and CD45RA-negative memory subsets. Method: immunoSEQ multiplex PCR; TCRdb's copy keeps in-frame clones and lacks some. The sample consists of 1.6 million or so clones, roughly 95% of them appearing once. There are 16 residues in the CDR3. The trim removed 5 bases at V and 6 bases at J, leaving 11 bases unmatched. Germline V CDR1 and CDR2: SEHNR, FQNEAQ (reference sequence). As for this clone: What it binds is unknown.

Sequences were obtained from naive CD4+ T cells sorted from blood. Subset indicated: CD45RA+ positively selected. The chain has TRBV7-9 and TRBJ2-1; TRBD2 matches at 9 bases. The TCR originated in a young man in good health. The CDR3 sequence is CASSPSRAGGINEQFF. CDR3 in DNA: TGTGCCAGCAGCCCGAGCCGTGCGGGGGGGATCAATGAGCAGTTCTTC. Using reference TRBV7-9 and TRBJ2-1 for the parts outside the CDR3, the full variable domain is DTGVSQNPRHKITKRGQNVTFRCDPISEHNRLYWYRQTLGQGPEFLTYFQNEAQLEKSRLLSDRFSAERPKGSFSTLEIQRTEQGDSAMYLCASSPSRAGGINEQFFGPGTRLTVL.